The entry below describes one T cell receptor (beta chain). Its binding antigen is unknown. Per-base quality was not reported, and no clone a single base away is much larger than it. This record comes from a study of blood T cell repertoires in COVID-19 (dated by TCRdb to 2020 to 2022). A note on the overall study: Samples from collaborators originated in the United States, Italy and Spain and spanned both the acute and convalescent phases of COVID-19. A de-identified subject ID, COVID-19 status, age in years and sex were almost always included in the sample metadata. Where available, HLA class I and class II types were obtained from metadata supplied by the sample provider rather than from assay-based typing. A freely available public database, intended as a resource for researchers studying the immune response to SARS-CoV-2, is where the repertoires were released. The dataset comprised deeply sampled blood TCRbeta repertoires from subjects exposed to, actively infected with, or recovered from COVID-19. The samples were drawn from the first 160 participants of the ongoing ImmuneRACE study and from over a thousand subjects provided by 6 global collaborators. The material from the prospective study consisted of cDNA or gDNA derived from T cells, B-cell-depleted T cells, or PBMCs. The full study reports these points: How much clinical and demographic metadata was included differed by source and by participant, and the metadata was provided uncurated.

Looking up the germline V gene yields CDR1 SGHTA and CDR2 FQGNSA. The CDR3 runs 15 residues from the cysteine to the phenylalanine. Only the CDR3 portion is preserved as DNA: 45 bases, with reading frame beginning at the first base. The germline ends are 14 bases apart after V is trimmed by 4 bases and J by 4 bases. Participants in the prospective study were aged roughly 18 to 100 years, lived in over 20 United States geographic areas, and enrolled through a virtual design. To assign participants to cohorts, the prospective study relied on clinical history that participants themselves reported in a screening survey and a study questionnaire. Exposed participants were defined as having been in contact with someone with a PCR-confirmed or clinician-diagnosed COVID-19 case within 2 weeks of study entry. Each participant in the prospective study had whole blood, serum and a nasopharyngeal or oropharyngeal swab collected by mobile phlebotomists. Prospective study participants could optionally give additional blood draws and questionnaires over an approximately 2-month period. Blood samples from the prospective study were shipped frozen or at room temperature prior to DNA extraction.

TCRbeta CDR3 regions were amplified from genomic DNA using the immunoSEQ Assay, a bias-controlled multiplex PCR. From the authors' description of their analysis: The number of nucleated cells in each sample was estimated by amplification of reference gene primers within the assay. Sequence reads were collapsed and filtered to measure the absolute abundance of every unique TCRbeta CDR3 rearrangement. Productive Simpson clonality was computed per sample as the square root of Simpson's diversity index over productive rearrangements. Held by TCRdb, this immuneACCESS table contains in-frame sequences only and omits some clones. Under half of the omission traces to an unresolved V gene where checked; the cause of the rest is unknown. V and J calls and clone size come straight from that table; D and trimming were deduced from the DNA. The sample yields a few hundred thousand clones; around nine tenths were counted once. The ten most abundant clones make up about 1.5% of the sample.

Sequencing was carried out using PBMCs or T cells enriched from blood (not recorded which). The sequence came from a young woman who had been exposed to COVID-19. The chain uses TRBV7-2 and TRBJ1-5; the D gene is unclear. The DNA reads TGTGCCAGCAGCTCAGGCACAGTCCTTAATCAGCCCCAGCATTTT. This codes for CASSSGTVLNQPQHF. The entire variable domain, with the stretches around the CDR3 drawn from the reference TRBV7-2 and TRBJ1-5 proteins, is GAGVSQSPSNKVTEKGKDVELRCDPISGHTALYWYRQSLGQGLEFLIYFQGNSAPDKSGLPSDRFSAERTGGSVSTLTIQRTQQEDSAVYLCASSSGTVLNQPQHFGDGTRLSIL.